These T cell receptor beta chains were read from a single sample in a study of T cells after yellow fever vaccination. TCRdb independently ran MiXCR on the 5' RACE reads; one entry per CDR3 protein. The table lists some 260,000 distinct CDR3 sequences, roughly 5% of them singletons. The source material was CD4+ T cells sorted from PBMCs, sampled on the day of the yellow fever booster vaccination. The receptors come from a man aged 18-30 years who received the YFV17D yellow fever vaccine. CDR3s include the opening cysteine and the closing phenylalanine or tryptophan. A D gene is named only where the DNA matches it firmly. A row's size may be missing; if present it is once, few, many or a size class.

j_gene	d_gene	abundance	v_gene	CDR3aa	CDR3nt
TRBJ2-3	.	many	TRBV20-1	CSARRGAPDTQYF	TGCAGTGCTCGGCGCGGAGCGCCAGATACGCAGTATTTT
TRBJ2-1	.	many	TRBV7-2	CASSLWVRGSYNEQFF	TGTGCCAGCAGCTTATGGGTGAGGGGGTCCTACAATGAGCAGTTCTTC
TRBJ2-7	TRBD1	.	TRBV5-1	CASSRDRGVDEQYF	TGCGCCAGCTCCCGGGACAGGGGTGTCGACGAGCAGTACTTC
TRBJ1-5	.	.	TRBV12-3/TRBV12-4	CASRSGGQPQHF	TGTGCCAGCAGGAGTGGGGGTCAGCCCCAGCATTTT
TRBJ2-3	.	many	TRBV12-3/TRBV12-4	CASSRRGKGTDTQYF	TGTGCCAGCAGCAGACGGGGGAAGGGCACAGATACGCAGTATTTT
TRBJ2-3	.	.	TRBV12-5	CASGLVLWGTQYF	TGTGCTAGTGGTTTGGTACTATGGGGTACGCAGTATTTT
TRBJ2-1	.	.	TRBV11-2	CASSLEGARNEQFF	TGTGCCAGCAGCTTAGAGGGGGCCAGGAATGAGCAGTTCTTC
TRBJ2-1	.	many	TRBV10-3	CAIRVQLGQSEQFF	TGTGCCATCAGGGTCCAGTTGGGGCAATCTGAGCAGTTCTTC
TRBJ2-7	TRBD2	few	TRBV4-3	CASSPAGGDTYEQYF	TGCGCCAGCAGCCCAGCGGGGGGGGACACATACGAGCAGTACTTC
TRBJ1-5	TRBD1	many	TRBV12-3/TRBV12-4	CASSPQGNSNQPQHF	TGTGCCAGCAGTCCACAGGGGAATAGCAATCAGCCCCAGCATTTT
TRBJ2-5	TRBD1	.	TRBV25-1	CASSVGTGWSQTQYF	TGTGCCAGCAGTGTGGGGACAGGTTGGTCGCAGACCCAGTACTTC
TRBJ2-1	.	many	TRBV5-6	CASSLRLATYNEQFF	TGTGCCAGCAGCTTACGGCTAGCAACCTACAATGAGCAGTTCTTC
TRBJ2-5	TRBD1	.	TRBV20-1	CSARAAGGSETQYF	TGCAGTGCTAGAGCGGCAGGGGGTTCAGAGACCCAGTACTTC
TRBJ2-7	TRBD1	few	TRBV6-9	CASSYLSSDRGLANFYEQYF	TGTGCCAGCAGTTATCTTTCGTCGGACAGGGGGTTAGCAAATTTCTACGAGCAGTACTTC
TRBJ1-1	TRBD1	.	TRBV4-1	CASSQYGQGKNTEAFF	TGCGCCAGCAGCCAATACGGACAGGGGAAGAACACTGAAGCTTTCTTT
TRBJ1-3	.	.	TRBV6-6	CASRALASGNTIYF	TGTGCCAGCAGGGCGCTTGCCTCTGGAAACACCATATATTTT
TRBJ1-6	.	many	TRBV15	CATSTDRLPLHF	TGTGCCACCAGCACCGACCGCTTACCCCTCCACTTT
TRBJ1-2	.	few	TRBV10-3	CAISSGTTNYGYTF	TGTGCCATCAGTAGCGGGACCACTAACTATGGCTACACCTTC
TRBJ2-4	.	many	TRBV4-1	CASSQVSRIGNIQYF	TGCGCCAGCAGCCAAGTTTCGCGGATAGGAAACATTCAGTACTTC
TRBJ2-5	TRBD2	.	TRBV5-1	CASASGGAQETQYF	TGCGCCAGCGCCAGCGGGGGGGCCCAAGAGACCCAGTACTTC
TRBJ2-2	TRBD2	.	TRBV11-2	CASSLRTSGGLNTGELFF	TGTGCCAGCAGCTTAAGGACTAGCGGGGGCCTCAACACCGGGGAGCTGTTTTTT
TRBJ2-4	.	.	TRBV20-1	CSARWVVKNIQYF	TGCAGTGCTAGATGGGTGGTCAAAAACATTCAGTACTTC
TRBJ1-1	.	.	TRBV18	CASSPARNTGAFF	TGTGCCAGCTCACCGGCAAGGAACACTGGAGCTTTCTTT
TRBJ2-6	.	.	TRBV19	CASRETGSGANVLTF	TGTGCCAGTAGGGAAACAGGGTCTGGGGCCAACGTCCTGACTTTC
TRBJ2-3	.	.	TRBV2	CAGPPSGTQYF	TGTGCCGGCCCCCCGTCGGGTACGCAGTATTTT
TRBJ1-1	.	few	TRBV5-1	CASSLVKRTDMNTEAFF	TGCGCCAGCAGCTTGGTCAAACGGACGGACATGAACACTGAAGCTTTCTTT
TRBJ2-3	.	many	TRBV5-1	CASSLAGTDTQYF	TGCGCCAGCAGCTTGGCAGGCACAGATACGCAGTATTTT
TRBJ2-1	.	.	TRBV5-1	CASRLASYNEQFF	TGCGCCAGCAGACTAGCAAGCTACAATGAGCAGTTCTTC
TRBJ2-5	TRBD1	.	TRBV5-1	CASSSTGVETQYF	TGCGCCAGCAGCTCAACAGGGGTTGAGACCCAGTACTTC
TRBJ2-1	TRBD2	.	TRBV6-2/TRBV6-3	CASSYDLAGGIQFAQFF	TGTGCCAGCAGTTACGACCTAGCGGGGGGTATACAATTTGCGCAGTTCTTC
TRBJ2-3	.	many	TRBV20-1	CSARDLGGRTDTQYF	TGCAGTGCTAGAGATCTAGGGGGTCGCACAGATACGCAGTATTTT
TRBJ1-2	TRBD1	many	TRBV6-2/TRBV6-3	CASSQSSTGDSSYGYTF	TGTGCCAGCAGTCAATCATCGACAGGGGATTCCAGCTATGGCTACACCTTC
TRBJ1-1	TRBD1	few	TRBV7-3	CASSPNVGGYTEAFF	TGTGCCAGCAGCCCGAATGTAGGGGGCTACACTGAAGCTTTCTTT
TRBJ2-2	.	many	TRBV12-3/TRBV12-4	CASSLALGGTGELFF	TGTGCCAGCAGTTTAGCGCTGGGGGGCACCGGGGAGCTGTTTTTT
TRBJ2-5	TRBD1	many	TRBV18	CASSRDSQETQYF	TGTGCCAGTTCCCGGGACAGCCAAGAGACCCAGTACTTC
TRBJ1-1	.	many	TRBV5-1	CASSETRGRTEAFF	TGCGCCAGCAGCGAAACTCGAGGGAGGACTGAAGCTTTCTTT
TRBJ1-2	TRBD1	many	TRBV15	CATSRDFGQAAYGYTF	TGTGCCACCAGCAGAGACTTTGGACAGGCTGCCTATGGCTACACCTTC
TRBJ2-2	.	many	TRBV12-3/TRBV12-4	CASSFLGITGELFF	TGTGCCAGCAGTTTTTTGGGGATAACCGGGGAGCTGTTTTTT